The clone carrying this T cell receptor beta chain has a count of ten or more. TCRdb called the RT-PCR reads again in MiXCR, with one record for every CDR3 protein. The sample includes 400,000 to 650,000 distinct CDR3 sequences, about 7.2% seen only once; the top ten take less than 15%. The data stem from a study of response to subunit inactivated influenza vaccine. The ends were cut back, 5 bases at V and 0 bases at J, with 9 bases in the middle. The CDR3 runs 14 residues. Germline loops: CDR1 SGHTA, CDR2 FQGNSA. The input for sequencing was PBMCs from blood, taken approximately 25 months after vaccination. The rearrangement links TRBV7-2 to TRBJ2-3; D is unclear. The origin of this receptor is a man in his fifties or sixties who received an inactivated influenza vaccine. CDR3 sequence: CASSRTSSTDTQYF. In DNA, the CDR3 is TGTGCCAGCAGCCGGACGTCTAGCACAGATACGCAGTATTTT. Full variable domain (outside the CDR3, taken from reference TRBV7-2 and TRBJ2-3): GAGVSQSPSNKVTEKGKDVELRCDPISGHTALYWYRQSLGQGLEFLIYFQGNSAPDKSGLPSDRFSAERTGGSVSTLTIQRTQQEDSAVYLCASSRTSSTDTQYFGPGTRLTVL.